Presented here are 25 T cell receptor beta chains from one specimen sequenced in a study of CD8 T cells in ankylosing spondylitis. TCRdb analysed the 5' RACE reads with MiXCR anew, one entry per CDR3 protein. The sample carries 110,000 to 150,000 distinct CDR3 sequences, roughly 8.8% recorded once. The source material was synovial fluid, either unsorted or a sorted T cell fraction (not recorded which). All receptors come from a male donor with ankylosing spondylitis.

The chain links TRBV5-6 to TRBJ2-5, with no clear D. Germline V gives CDR1 SGHDT, CDR2 YYEEEE. V lost 1 base and J 1 base, leaving 8 bases between the germline ends. The CDR3 extends over 14 amino acids. The CDR3 spells CASSLRHTQETQYF. CDR3 in DNA: TGTGCCAGCAGCTTGAGGCACACCCAAGAGACCCAGTACTTC.

A few counts support this clonotype. The chain's CDR3 is CASSLEITDTQYF. The CDR3 region has the DNA TGCGCCAGCAGCTTGGAGATCACAGATACGCAGTATTTT. The J gene is TRBJ2-3, the V gene TRBV5-1; no reliable D call. Trimming left V 0 bases short and J 2 bases short, with 4 bases between. CDR1 is SGHRS and CDR2 is YFSETQ in the germline V gene. The CDR3 runs to 13 residues.

This clonotype was picked up many times. DNA for the CDR3: TGTGCCAGCAGCTTACCGACTTCGGGACTCACCGGGGAGCTGTTTTTT. Residues: CASSLPTSGLTGELFF. The chain carries TRBV7-9 and TRBJ2-2; tentatively, D is TRBD2 (6 bases). The V gene lost 2 bases and the J gene lost 4 bases, with 14 bases spanning the gap. The germline V gene encodes CDR1 SEHNR and CDR2 FQNEAQ (reference sequence). The CDR3 loop spans 16 amino acids.

The table lists this clonotype with a few counts. The chain has TRBV18 and TRBJ1-2, with unresolved D. Trimming removed 6 bases at V and 2 bases at J, with 10 bases between. The CDR3 sequence is 13 residues long. Germline loops: CDR1 KGHSH, CDR2 LQKENI. Written as DNA, the CDR3 is TGTGCCAGCTCCTTGGACCAGAACTATGGCTACACCTTC. Protein: CASSLDQNYGYTF.

The rearrangement uses TRBV27 and TRBJ1-2, with D uncertain. The germline gives CDR1 MNHEY, CDR2 SMNVEV (reference sequence). CDR3 size: 15 residues. The germline V and J ends were trimmed by 6 bases and 7 bases, with 21 bases remaining between them. CDR3 amino acids: CASSPKGVESLGYTF. The CDR3 DNA reads as TGTGCCAGCAGCCCGAAGGGAGTAGAGAGTCTTGGCTACACCTTC.

For this clonotype: A read error may explain this, as a much larger clone is one base away. The chain links TRBV19 to TRBJ2-3; 7 positions agree with TRBD2. CDR1 and CDR2 from the germline V gene are LNHDA and SQIVND (reference sequence). This CDR3 is built from 15 residues. DNA of the CDR3: TGTACCAGTAGTATACGGGGGGACTCGGAAGATACGCAGTATTTT. Residues: CTSSIRGDSEDTQYF.

J is TRBJ2-5 and V is TRBV5-5; the D call may be TRBD1 or TRBD2 (5 bases each). The germline gives CDR1 SGHKS, CDR2 YYEKEE (reference sequence). The CDR3 contains 13 residues. Trimming stripped 2 bases from V and 5 bases from J, with 10 bases between. CDR3 sequence (DNA): TGTGCCAGCAGCTTCGGCAGGGAGGAGACCCAGTACTTC. Translating gives CASSFGREETQYF.

This clonotype was seen at least ten times. The chain joins TRBV7-9 to TRBJ1-5; D is ambiguous. CDR3 length: 14 amino acids. Trimming stripped 1 base from V and 3 bases from J, with 7 bases between. CDR1 is SEHNR and CDR2 is FQNEAQ in the germline V gene (reference sequence). CDR3 DNA sequence: TGTGCCAGCAGCTTAGTTGGGGACAATCAGCCCCAGCATTTT. This codes for CASSLVGDNQPQHF.

This clonotype showed up many times. The CDR3 DNA reads as TGCGCCAGCAGCCAGTTCGGAGGGACTAGCGGGGGGCCTACCAATGAGCAGTTCTTC. Translation: CASSQFGGTSGGPTNEQFF. This sequence joins TRBV4-3 and TRBJ2-1; 15 bases match TRBD2. The V and J ends lost 3 bases and 6 bases, in that order; junction bases with no gene match: 12. This CDR3 is 19 amino acids long. Germline V gives CDR1 LGHNA, CDR2 YSLEER.

This clonotype was seen repeatedly, ten times or more. This CDR3 is CSAMGDRGYNEQFF. The CDR3 nucleotides are TGCAGCGCCATGGGGGACAGGGGCTACAATGAGCAGTTCTTC. The chain employs TRBV29-1 and TRBJ2-1, with 10 bases fitting TRBD1. Germline V gene data show CDR1 as SQVTM and CDR2 as ANQGSEA. The CDR3 sequence is 14 residues long. J gave up 3 bases and V 7 bases, and 6 bases lay outside the gene matches.

This clonotype was counted a few times. The V gene is TRBV13, the J gene TRBJ2-3; D gene unclear. This CDR3 is 13 amino acids long. V gave up 5 bases and J gave up 2 bases, with 8 bases separating them. Germline-derived CDR1 and CDR2 are PRHDT and FYEKMQ (reference sequence). CDR3 amino acids: CASSPDTTDTQYF. CDR3 sequence (DNA): TGTGCCAGCAGCCCTGATACCACAGATACGCAGTATTTT.

This clonotype was counted many times. V is TRBV20-1 and J is TRBJ1-2, with D possibly being TRBD1 (6 bases). The V end was cut by 7 bases, the J end by 0 bases, with 12 bases between. CDR3 length: 13 amino acids. Germline lookup yields CDR1 DFQATT and CDR2 SNEGSKA (reference sequence). The CDR3 region is CSGNREANYGYTF. DNA for the CDR3: TGCAGTGGAAACAGGGAAGCTAACTATGGCTACACCTTC.

This clonotype was detected only a few times. The chain combines TRBV5-4 with TRBJ2-2; D may match TRBD1 or TRBD2 (5 bases each). Deletions cut 0 bases from V and 6 bases from J, with 12 bases between. Germline V gives CDR1 SGHNT, CDR2 YYREEE (reference sequence). The CDR3 covers 15 residues. Written as DNA, the CDR3 is TGTGCCAGCAGCTTGGTTTATGGGGACGCCGGGGAGCTGTTTTTT. Translating gives CASSLVYGDAGELFF.

Ten or more counts support this clonotype. The chain has TRBV3-1 and TRBJ2-7; unclear D gene. The CDR3 consists of 11 residues. Germline V gives CDR1 LGHDT, CDR2 YNNKEL (reference sequence). Trimming took off 3 bases at V and 5 bases at J, with 5 bases between the two ends. CDR3 bases: TGTGCCAGCAGCCATCTTAACGAGCAGTACTTC. Amino acids: CASSHLNEQYF.

V usage is TRBV28 and J usage is TRBJ2-7; D ambiguous. CDR3 size: 11 residues. Trimming stripped 2 bases from V and 6 bases from J, with 5 bases between. Germline V gene data show CDR1 as MDHEN and CDR2 as SYDVKM. CDR3 region: CASSLRLEQYF. The CDR3 DNA follows: TGTGCCAGCAGTTTACGGCTCGAGCAGTACTTC.

This clonotype was picked up many times. CDR3 protein: CSVERGEATEAFF. CDR3 nucleotide sequence: TGCAGCGTTGAGAGAGGGGAGGCCACTGAAGCTTTCTTT. J is TRBJ1-1 and V is TRBV29-1, with D possibly matching TRBD1 (5 bases). Trimming took off 3 bases at V and 4 bases at J, with 12 bases between the two ends. The CDR3 length is 13 residues. The germline V gene has CDR1 SQVTM and CDR2 ANQGSEA.

This clonotype was seen a handful of times. V gene TRBV7-2 combines with J gene TRBJ1-6; D gene uncertain. Trimming took off 0 bases at V and 10 bases at J, with 10 bases between the two ends. The CDR3 covers 14 residues. The germline V gene encodes CDR1 SGHTA and CDR2 FQGNSA. CDR3 sequence (DNA): TGTGCCAGCAGCTTAGCAGTTCCCCCCTCACCCCTCCACTTT. Translation: CASSLAVPPSPLHF. The full variable domain, in which reference TRBV7-2 and TRBJ1-6 provide the parts outside the CDR3, is GAGVSQSPSNKVTEKGKDVELRCDPISGHTALYWYRQSLGQGLEFLIYFQGNSAPDKSGLPSDRFSAERTGGSVSTLTIQRTQQEDSAVYLCASSLAVPPSPLHFGNGTRLTVT.

This clonotype was observed many times. V is TRBV4-3 and J is TRBJ2-7; D gene uncertain. Germline assignment: CDR1 LGHNA and CDR2 YSLEER. With 0 bases removed from V and 6 bases from J, the gap between germline ends came to 18 bases. This CDR3 has 16 residues. The CDR3 sequence is CASSQEGSPSEFEQYF. CDR3 nucleotides: TGCGCCAGCAGCCAAGAGGGGTCCCCCTCGGAATTCGAGCAGTACTTC.

This clonotype was observed at least ten times. The chain links TRBV24-1 to TRBJ1-2, with TRBD1 matching over 8 bases. This CDR3 spans 14 amino acids. From germline, CDR1 is KGHDR and CDR2 SFDVKD. The J segment lost 4 bases and the V segment lost 4 bases, leaving 4 bases of the junction unmatched. The CDR3 here is CATSEPDRGYGYTF. The CDR3 DNA is TGTGCCACCAGTGAACCAGACAGGGGCTATGGCTACACCTTC.

This clonotype has only a few counts. The gene calls are TRBV20-1 and TRBJ2-5; 8 bases agree with TRBD2. Per the germline V gene, CDR1 is DFQATT and CDR2 is SNEGSKA (reference sequence). The J segment lost 0 bases and the V segment lost 3 bases, leaving 6 bases of the junction unmatched. This CDR3 region has 15 residues. The CDR3 protein is CSASRVAGHQETQYF. As DNA, the CDR3 is TGCAGTGCTAGTAGGGTAGCGGGGCACCAAGAGACCCAGTACTTC.

In its sample, this clonotype was seen many times. The chain couples TRBV9 to TRBJ1-3, with D hard to call. The CDR3 loop spans 12 amino acids. Germline assignment: CDR1 SGDLS and CDR2 YYNGEE. The V end lost 7 bases, the J end lost 0 bases, and 5 bases lay between the germline ends. This CDR3 reads CASAASGNTIYF. In nucleotides, the CDR3 is TGTGCCAGCGCAGCCTCTGGAAACACCATATATTTT.

This rearrangement joins TRBV10-2 to TRBJ2-7, with a tentative D call TRBD1 (6 bases). Trimming cost V 7 bases and J 1 base, with 11 bases left between them. CDR3 length: 13 residues. CDR1 and CDR2 from the germline V gene are WSHSY and SAAADI. The CDR3 DNA follows: TGCGCCAGCATTGGGACACCTTCCTACGAGCAGTACTTC. Its protein product is CASIGTPSYEQYF.

This clonotype came up many times. The chain links TRBV24-1 to TRBJ2-1, with TRBD2 identical over 7 bases. The V gene's germline CDR1 is KGHDR and CDR2 SFDVKD. J gave up 7 bases and V 0 bases, and 8 bases lay outside the gene matches. The CDR3 runs to 16 residues. The CDR3 loop reads CATSDLRGSSYNEQFF. DNA of the CDR3: TGTGCCACCAGTGATTTGCGCGGGAGTTCATATAATGAGCAGTTCTTC.

This sequence joins TRBV20-1 and TRBJ2-5; D is unresolved. Germline V gene data show CDR1 as DFQATT and CDR2 as SNEGSKA (reference sequence). The CDR3 consists of 12 residues. Trimming cost V 3 bases and J 5 bases, with 10 bases left between them. The CDR3 sequence: CSASRPGETQYF. The CDR3 DNA follows: TGCAGTGCTAGTCGGCCTGGGGAGACCCAGTACTTC.

The table lists this clonotype with a few counts. This sequence joins TRBV28 and TRBJ1-1; D ambiguous. Germline CDR1 MDHEN, CDR2 SYDVKM. CDR3 length equals 13 residues. Deletions cut 5 bases from V and 1 base from J, with 8 bases between. The CDR3 DNA reads TGTGCCAGCAGTAGGAGCGGGAACACTGAAGCTTTCTTT. Its protein is CASSRSGNTEAFF.